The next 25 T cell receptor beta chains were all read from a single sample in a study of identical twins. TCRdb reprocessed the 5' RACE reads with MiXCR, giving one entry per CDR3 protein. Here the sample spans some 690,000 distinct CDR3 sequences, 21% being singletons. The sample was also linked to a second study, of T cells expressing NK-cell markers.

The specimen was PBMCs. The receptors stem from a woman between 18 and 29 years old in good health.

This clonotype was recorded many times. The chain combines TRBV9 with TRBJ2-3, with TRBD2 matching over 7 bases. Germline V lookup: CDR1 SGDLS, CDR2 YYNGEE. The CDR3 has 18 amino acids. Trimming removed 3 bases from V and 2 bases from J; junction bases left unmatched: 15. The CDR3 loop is CASSEGLLSGHATDTQYF. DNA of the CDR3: TGTGCCAGCAGCGAGGGACTACTTAGCGGGCACGCCACAGATACGCAGTATTTT.

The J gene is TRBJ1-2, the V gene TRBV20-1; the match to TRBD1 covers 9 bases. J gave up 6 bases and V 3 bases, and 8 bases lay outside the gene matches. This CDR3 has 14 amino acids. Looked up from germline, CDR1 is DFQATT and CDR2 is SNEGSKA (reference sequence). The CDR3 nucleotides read TGCAGTGCTAGGGGACAGGGACCCCCCCATGGCTACACCTTC. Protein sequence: CSARGQGPPHGYTF.

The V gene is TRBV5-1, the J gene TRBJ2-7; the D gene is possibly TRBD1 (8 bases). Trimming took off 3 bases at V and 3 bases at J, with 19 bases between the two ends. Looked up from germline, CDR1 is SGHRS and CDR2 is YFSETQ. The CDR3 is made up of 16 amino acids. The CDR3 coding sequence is TGCGCCAGCAGCTCCGGAACAGGGGGGGCCATCTACGAGCAGTACTTC. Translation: CASSSGTGGAIYEQYF.

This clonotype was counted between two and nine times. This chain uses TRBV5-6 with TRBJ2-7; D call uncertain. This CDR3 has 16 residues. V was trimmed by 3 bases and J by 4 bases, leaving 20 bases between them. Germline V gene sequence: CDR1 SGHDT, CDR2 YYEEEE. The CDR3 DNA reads TGTGCCAGCAGCTCGACCGGGCCCAAGCTAGGATACGAGCAGTACTTC. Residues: CASSSTGPKLGYEQYF.

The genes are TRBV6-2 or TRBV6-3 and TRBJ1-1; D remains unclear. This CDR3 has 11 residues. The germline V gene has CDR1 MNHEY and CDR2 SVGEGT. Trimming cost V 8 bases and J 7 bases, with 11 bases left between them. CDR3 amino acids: CASDTDGEAFF. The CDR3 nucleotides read TGTGCCAGCGACACCGACGGTGAAGCTTTCTTT.

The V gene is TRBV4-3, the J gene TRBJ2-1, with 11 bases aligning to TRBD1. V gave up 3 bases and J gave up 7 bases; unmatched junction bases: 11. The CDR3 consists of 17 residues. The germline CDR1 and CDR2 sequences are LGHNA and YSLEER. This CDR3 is CASSQTTGTGGRNEQFF. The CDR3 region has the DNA TGCGCCAGCAGCCAGACTACCGGGACAGGGGGACGGAATGAGCAGTTCTTC.

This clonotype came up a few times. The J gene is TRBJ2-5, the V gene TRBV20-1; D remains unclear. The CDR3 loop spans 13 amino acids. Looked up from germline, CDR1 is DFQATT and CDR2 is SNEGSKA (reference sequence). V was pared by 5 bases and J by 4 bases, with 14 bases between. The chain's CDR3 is CSALQNMIETQYF. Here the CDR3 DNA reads TGCAGTGCTCTTCAGAATATGATAGAGACCCAGTACTTC.

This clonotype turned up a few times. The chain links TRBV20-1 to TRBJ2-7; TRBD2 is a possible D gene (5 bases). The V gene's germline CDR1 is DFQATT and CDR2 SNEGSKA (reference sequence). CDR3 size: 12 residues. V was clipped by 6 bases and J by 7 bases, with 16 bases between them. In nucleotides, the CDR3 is TGCAGTGCCCTAAGGGAGCTACGGGAGCAGTACTTC. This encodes CSALRELREQYF.

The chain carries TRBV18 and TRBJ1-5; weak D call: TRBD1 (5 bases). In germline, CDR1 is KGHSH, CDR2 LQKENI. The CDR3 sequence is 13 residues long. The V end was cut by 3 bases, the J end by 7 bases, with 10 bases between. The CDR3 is CASSPGGWQPQHF. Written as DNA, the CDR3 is TGTGCCAGCTCACCCGGGGGGTGGCAGCCCCAGCATTTT.

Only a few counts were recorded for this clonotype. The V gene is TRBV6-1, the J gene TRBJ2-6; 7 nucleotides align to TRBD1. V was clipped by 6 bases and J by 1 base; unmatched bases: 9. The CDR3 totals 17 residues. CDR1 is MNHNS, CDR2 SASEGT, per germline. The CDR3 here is CASRPGQSSSGANVLTF. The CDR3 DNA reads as TGTGCCAGCAGGCCGGGACAGAGTTCGTCTGGGGCCAACGTCCTGACTTTC.

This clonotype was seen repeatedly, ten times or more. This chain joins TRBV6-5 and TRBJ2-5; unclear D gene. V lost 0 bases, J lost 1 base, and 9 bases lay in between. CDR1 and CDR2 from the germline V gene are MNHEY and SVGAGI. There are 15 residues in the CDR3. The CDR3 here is CASSYSSGFQETQYF. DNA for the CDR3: TGTGCCAGCAGTTACTCGAGTGGGTTCCAAGAGACCCAGTACTTC.

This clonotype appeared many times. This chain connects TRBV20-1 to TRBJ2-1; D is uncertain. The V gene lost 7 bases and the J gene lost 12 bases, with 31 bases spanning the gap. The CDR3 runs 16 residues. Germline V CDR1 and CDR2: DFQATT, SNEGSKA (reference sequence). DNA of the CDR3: TGCAGTGTCGGAAACATTCCCCAAAATAGACACATCTTGCAGTTCTTC. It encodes CSVGNIPQNRHILQFF.

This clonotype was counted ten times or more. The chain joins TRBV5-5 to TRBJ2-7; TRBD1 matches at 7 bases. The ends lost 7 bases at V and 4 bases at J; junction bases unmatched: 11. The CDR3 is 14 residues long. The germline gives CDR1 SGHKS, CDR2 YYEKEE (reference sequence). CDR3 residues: CASWPGQILYEQYF. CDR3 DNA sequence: TGTGCCAGCTGGCCGGGACAGATCCTGTACGAGCAGTACTTC.

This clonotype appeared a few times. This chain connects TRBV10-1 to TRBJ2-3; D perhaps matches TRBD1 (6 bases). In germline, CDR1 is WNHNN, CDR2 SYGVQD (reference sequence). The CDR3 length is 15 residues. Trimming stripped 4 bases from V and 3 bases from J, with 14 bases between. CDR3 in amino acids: CASSARDTYTDTQYF. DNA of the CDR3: TGCGCCAGCAGTGCTCGGGACACCTATACAGATACGCAGTATTTT.

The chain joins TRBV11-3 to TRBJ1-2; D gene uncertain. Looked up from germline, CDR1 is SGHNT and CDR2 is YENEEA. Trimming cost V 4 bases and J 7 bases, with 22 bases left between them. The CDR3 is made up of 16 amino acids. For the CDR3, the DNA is TGTGCCAGCAGCTCTCGAACAGAGTTGGGCGGTGGTGGCTACACCTTC. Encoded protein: CASSSRTELGGGGYTF.

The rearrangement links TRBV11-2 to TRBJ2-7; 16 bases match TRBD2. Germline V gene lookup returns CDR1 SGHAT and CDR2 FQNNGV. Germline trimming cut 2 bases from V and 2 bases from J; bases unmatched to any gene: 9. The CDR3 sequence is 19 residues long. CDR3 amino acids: CASSLLIPGLAGGAYEQYF. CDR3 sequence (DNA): TGTGCCAGCAGCTTATTAATCCCGGGACTAGCGGGAGGGGCCTACGAGCAGTACTTC.

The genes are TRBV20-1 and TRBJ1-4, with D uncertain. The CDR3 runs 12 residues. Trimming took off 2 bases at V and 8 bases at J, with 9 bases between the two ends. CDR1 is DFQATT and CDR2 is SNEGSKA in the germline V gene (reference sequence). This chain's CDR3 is CSARIPYEKLFF. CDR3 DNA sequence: TGCAGTGCTAGAATACCCTACGAAAAACTGTTTTTT.

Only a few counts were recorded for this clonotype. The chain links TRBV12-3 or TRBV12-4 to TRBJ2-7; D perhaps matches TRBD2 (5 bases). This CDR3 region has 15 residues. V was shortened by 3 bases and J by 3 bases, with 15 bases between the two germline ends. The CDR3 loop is CASSFSPGRVYEQYF. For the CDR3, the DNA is TGTGCCAGCAGTTTTAGTCCGGGAAGGGTCTACGAGCAGTACTTC.

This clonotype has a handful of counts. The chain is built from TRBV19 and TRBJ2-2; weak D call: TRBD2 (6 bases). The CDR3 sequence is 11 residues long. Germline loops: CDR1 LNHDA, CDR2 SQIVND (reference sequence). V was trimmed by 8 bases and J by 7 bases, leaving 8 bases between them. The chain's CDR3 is CASRRVGELFF. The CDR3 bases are TGTGCCAGTCGGAGGGTCGGGGAGCTGTTTTTT. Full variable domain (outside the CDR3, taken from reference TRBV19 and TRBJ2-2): DGGITQSPKYLFRKEGQNVTLSCEQNLNHDAMYWYRQDPGQGLRLIYYSQIVNDFQKGDIAEGYSVSREKKESFPLTVTSAQKNPTAFYLCASRRVGELFFGEGSRLTVL.

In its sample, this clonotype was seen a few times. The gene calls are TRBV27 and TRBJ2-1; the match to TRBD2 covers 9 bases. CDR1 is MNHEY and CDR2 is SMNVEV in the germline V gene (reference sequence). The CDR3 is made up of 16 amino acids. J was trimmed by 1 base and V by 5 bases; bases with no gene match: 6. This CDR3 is CASSGGRARSYNEQFF. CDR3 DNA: TGTGCCAGCAGTGGCGGGAGGGCCCGGTCCTACAATGAGCAGTTCTTC.

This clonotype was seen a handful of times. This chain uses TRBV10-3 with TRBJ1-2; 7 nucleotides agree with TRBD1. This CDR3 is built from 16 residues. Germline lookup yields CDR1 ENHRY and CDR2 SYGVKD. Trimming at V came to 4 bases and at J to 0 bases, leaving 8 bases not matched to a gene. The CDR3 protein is CAISAQTGTANYGYTF. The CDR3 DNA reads TGTGCCATCAGTGCCCAAACCGGGACAGCTAACTATGGCTACACCTTC.

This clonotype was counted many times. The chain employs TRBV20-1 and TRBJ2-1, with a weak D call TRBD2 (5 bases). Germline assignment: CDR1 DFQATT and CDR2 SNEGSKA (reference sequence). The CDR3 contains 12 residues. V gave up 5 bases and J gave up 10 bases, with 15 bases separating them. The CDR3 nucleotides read TGCAGTGCTGTGGGAAGAACGGGGGAGCAGTTCTTC. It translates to CSAVGRTGEQFF.

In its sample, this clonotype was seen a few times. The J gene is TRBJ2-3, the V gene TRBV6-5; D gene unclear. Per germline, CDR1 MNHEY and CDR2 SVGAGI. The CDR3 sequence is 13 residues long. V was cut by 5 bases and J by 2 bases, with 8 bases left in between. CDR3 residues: CASSGSNTDTQYF. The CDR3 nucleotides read TGTGCCAGCAGTGGCTCGAACACAGATACGCAGTATTTT.

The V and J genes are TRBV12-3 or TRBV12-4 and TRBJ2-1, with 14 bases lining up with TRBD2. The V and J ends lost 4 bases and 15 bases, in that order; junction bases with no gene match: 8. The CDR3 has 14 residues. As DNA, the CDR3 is TGTGCCAGCAGTTCCGGGACTAGCGGGAGAAGGAGGTTCTTC. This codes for CASSSGTSGRRRFF.

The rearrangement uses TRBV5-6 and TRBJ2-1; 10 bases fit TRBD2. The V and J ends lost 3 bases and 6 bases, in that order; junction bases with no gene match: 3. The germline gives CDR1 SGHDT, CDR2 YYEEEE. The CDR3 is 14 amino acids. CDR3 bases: TGTGCCAGCAGCTATAGCGGGAGGTTCAATGAGCAGTTCTTC. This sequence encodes CASSYSGRFNEQFF.